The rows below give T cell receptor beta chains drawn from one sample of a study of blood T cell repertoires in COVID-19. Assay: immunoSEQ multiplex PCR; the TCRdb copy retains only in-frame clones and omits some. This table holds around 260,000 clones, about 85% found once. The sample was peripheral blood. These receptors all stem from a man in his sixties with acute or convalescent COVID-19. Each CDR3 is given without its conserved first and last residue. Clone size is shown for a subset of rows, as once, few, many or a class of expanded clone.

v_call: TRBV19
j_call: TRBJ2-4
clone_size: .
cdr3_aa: ANQPLAVAKNIQY

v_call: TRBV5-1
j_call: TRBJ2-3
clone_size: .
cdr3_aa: ASSPTGAAGTDTQY

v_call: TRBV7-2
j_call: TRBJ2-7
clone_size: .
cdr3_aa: ASSLVASGGHEQY

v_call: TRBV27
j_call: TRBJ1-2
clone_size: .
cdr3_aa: ASSSPWTGQGYT

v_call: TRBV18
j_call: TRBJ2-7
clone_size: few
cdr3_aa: ASAPGTGGYEQY

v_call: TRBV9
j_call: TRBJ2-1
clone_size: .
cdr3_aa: ASSVAQGPRYNEQF

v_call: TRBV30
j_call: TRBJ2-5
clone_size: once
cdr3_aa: AWRDGGARETQY

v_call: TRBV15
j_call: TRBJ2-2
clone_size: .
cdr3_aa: ATRASANTGELF

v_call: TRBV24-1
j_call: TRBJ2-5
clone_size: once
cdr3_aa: ATSDPPGGEETQY

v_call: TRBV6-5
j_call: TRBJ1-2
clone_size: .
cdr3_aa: ATQTGGFYGYT

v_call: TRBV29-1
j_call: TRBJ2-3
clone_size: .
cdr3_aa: SVDAGRDTDTQY

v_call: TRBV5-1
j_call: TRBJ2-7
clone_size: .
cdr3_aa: ASSTGLAGGQEEQY

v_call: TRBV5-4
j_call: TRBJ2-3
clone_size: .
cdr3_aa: ATSPGTSGGASTDTQY

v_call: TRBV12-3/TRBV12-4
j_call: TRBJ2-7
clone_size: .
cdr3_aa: ASSSPLSYEQY

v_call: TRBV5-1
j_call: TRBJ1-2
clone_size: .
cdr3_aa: ASSLEGANYGYT

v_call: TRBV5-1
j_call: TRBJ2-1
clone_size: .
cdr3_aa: ASSPQGLAGYNEQF

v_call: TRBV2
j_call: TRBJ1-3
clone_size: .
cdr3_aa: ASSEGGGRRGMGNTIY

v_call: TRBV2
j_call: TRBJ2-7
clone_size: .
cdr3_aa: ASSESRSYEQY

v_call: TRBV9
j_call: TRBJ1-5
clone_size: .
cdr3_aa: ASSATGSVNQPQH

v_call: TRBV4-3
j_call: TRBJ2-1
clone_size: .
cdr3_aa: ASSQGRSVYNEQF

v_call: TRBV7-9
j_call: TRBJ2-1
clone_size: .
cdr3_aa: ASSSPTGSNLNEQF

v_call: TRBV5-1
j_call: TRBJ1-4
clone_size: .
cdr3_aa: ASSSGQGANEKLF

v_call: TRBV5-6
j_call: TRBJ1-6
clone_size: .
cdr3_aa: ASSTAGTVSPLH

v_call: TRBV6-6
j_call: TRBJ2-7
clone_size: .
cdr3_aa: ASSPYFVGRATYEQY

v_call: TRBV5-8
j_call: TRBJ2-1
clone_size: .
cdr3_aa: ASRPDGVGSLINEQF

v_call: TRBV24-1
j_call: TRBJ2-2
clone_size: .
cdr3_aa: ATSPGTPPNTGELF

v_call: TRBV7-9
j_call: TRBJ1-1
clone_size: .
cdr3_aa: ASRRPGSFGEAF

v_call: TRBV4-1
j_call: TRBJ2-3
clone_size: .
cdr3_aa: ASSTGVTDTQY

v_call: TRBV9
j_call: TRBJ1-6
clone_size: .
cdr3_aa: ASSVGGGGGAFSPLH

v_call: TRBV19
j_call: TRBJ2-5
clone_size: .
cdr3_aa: ASSTPGASGSRETQY

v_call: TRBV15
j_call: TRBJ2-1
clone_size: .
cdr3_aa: ATSREGQGNRHNEQF

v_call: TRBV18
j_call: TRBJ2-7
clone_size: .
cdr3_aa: ASSPGLANSYEQY

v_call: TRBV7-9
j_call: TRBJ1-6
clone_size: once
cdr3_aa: ASSLVDAINSPLH

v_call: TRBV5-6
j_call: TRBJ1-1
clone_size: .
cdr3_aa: ASTLRQGRTEAF

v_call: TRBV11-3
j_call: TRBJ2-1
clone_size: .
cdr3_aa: ASSLGTSGRETYKEQF

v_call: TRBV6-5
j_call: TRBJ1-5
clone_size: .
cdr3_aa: ASSYSISGNQPQH

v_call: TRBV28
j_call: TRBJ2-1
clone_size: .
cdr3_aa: ASSLGSGRGNEQF

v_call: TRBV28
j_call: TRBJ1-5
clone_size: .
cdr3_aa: ASSSPGQGLYSNQPQH

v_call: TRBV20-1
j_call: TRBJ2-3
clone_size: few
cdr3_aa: RAAGDTQY

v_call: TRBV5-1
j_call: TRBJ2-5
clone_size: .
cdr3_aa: ASSFERWQTQY

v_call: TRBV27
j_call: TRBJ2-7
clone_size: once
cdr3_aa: ASRMTSGPYEQY

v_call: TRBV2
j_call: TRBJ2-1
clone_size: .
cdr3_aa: ASSGLDSYNEQF

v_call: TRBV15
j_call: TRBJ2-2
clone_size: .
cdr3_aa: ATSRDRMANTGELF

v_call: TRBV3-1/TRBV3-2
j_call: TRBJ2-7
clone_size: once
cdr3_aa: ASSQPGQGTYEQY

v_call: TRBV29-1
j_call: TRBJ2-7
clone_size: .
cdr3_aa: SVGPYGQGHEQY